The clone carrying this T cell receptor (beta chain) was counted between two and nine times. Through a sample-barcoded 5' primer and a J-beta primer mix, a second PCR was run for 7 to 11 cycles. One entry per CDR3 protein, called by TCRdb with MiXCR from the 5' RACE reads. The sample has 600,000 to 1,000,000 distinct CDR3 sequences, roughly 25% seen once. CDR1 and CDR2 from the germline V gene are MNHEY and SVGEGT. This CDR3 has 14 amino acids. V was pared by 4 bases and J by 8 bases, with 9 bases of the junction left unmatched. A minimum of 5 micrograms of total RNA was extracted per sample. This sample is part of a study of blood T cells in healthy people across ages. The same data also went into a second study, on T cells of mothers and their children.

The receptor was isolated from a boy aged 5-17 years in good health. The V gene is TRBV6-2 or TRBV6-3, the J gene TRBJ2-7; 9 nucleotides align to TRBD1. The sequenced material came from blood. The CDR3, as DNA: TGTGCCAGCAGTTCCCCGGGACAGGGTGTCCAGCAGTACTTC. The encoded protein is CASSSPGQGVQQYF.